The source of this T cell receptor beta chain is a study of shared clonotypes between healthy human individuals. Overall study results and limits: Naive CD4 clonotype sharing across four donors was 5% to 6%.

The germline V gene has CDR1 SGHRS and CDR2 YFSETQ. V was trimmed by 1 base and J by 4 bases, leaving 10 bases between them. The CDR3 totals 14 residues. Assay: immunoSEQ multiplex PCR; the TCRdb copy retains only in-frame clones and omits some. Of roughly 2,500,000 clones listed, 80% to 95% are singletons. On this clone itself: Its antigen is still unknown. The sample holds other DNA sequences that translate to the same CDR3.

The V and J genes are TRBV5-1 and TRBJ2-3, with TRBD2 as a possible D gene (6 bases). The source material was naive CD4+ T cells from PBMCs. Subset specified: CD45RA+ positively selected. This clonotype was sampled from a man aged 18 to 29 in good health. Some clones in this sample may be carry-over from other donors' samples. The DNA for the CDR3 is TGCGCCAGCAGCTTGTCTCCGGGAGCAGATACGCAGTATTTT. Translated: CASSLSPGADTQYF.